A single T cell receptor beta chain is shown here with its context. Its antigen is undetermined. The donors were members of the approximately 120-subject validation cohort (separate from the roughly 700-subject first cohort). The data originate from a study of cytomegalovirus exposure and HLA in healthy donors. Overall study results and limits: Diagnosis of cytomegalovirus status made by the classifier reportedly showed high specificity and sensitivity. The authors listed some 150 TCR beta chains as cytomegalovirus-associated.

The assay was immunoSEQ multiplex PCR, and TCRdb's table has in-frame clones only and misses some. Of over 200,000 clones listed, 90% were seen once; the top ten hold just over 3%. The CDR3 is made up of 12 amino acids. CDR1 and CDR2 from the germline V gene are MNHEY and SMNVEV (reference sequence). V gave up 8 bases and J gave up 7 bases, with 12 bases separating them. The sequenced material came from PBMCs. The source is a woman under 40 in good health and CMV-seronegative. The V gene is TRBV27, the J gene TRBJ1-3; D call uncertain. The CDR3: CASASLGNTIYF. The CDR3 region has the DNA TGTGCCAGCGCCTCCTTGGGGAACACCATATATTTT.